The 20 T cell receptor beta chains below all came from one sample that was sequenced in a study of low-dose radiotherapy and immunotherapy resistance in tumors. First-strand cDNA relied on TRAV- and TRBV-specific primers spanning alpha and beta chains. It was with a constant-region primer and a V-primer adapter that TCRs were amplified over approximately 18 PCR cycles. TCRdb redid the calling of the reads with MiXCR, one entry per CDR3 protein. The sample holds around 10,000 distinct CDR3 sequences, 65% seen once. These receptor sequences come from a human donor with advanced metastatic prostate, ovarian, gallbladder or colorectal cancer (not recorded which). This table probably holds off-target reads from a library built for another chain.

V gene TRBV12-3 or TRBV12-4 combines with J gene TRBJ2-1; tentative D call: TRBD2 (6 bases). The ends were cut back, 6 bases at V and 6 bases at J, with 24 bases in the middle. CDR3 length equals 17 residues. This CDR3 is CASSFSGGRAGSNEQFF. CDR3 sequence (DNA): TGTGCCAGCAGCTTCTCGGGCGGCAGGGCGGGGAGCAATGAGCAGTTCTTC.

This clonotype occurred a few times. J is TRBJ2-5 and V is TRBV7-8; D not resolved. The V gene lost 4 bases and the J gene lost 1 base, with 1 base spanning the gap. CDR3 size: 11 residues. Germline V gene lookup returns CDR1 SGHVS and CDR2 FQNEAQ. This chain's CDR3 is CASSSQETQYF. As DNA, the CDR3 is TGTGCCAGCAGCTCCCAAGAGACCCAGTACTTC.

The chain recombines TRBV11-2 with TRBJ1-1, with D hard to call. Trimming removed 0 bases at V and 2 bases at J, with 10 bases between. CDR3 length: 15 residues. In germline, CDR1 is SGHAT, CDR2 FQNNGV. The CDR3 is CASSLERGRNTEAFF. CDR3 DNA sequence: TGTGCCAGCAGCTTAGAACGCGGGCGCAACACTGAAGCTTTCTTT.

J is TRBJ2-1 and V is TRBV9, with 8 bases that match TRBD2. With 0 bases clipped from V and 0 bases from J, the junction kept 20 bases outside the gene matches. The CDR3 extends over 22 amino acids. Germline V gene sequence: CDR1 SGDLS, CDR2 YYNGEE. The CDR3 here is CASSVAPGPGGSGISSYNEQFF. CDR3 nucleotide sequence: TGTGCCAGCAGCGTAGCCCCGGGCCCTGGTGGTAGCGGGATCAGCTCCTACAATGAGCAGTTCTTC.

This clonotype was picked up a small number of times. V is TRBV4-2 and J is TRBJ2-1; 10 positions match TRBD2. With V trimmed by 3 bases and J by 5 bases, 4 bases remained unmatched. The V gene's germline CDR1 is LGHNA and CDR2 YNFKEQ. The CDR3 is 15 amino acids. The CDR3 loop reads CASSQDGTSDNEQFF. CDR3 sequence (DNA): TGTGCCAGCAGCCAGGACGGGACTAGCGACAATGAGCAGTTCTTC.

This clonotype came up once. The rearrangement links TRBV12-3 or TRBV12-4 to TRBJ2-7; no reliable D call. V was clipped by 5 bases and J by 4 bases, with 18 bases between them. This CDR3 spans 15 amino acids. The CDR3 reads CASSIRSPAGYEQYF. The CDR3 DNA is TGTGCCAGCAGTATACGAAGCCCCGCAGGATACGAGCAGTACTTC.

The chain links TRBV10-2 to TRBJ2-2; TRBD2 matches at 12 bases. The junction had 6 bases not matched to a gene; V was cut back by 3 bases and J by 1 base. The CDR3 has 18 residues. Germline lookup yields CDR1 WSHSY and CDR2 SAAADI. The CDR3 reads CASSDGSTSGRNTGELFF. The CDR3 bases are TGCGCCAGCAGTGATGGGTCGACTAGCGGGAGGAACACCGGGGAGCTGTTTTTT.

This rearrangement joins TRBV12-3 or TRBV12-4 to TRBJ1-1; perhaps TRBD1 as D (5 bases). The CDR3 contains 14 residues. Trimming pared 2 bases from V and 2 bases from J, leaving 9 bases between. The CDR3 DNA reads TGTGCCAGCAGTTTACAGGGCCCTAACACTGAAGCTTTCTTT. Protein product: CASSLQGPNTEAFF.

This chain's CDR3 is CSVEEGSGSYEQYF. The DNA of the CDR3 is TGCAGCGTTGAAGAGGGCTCGGGATCCTACGAGCAGTACTTC. The chain is built from TRBV29-1 and TRBJ2-7; possible D gene TRBD2, 5 bases. CDR1 is SQVTM and CDR2 is ANQGSEA in the germline V gene. V was cut by 0 bases and J by 1 base, with 10 bases left in between. This CDR3 is 14 amino acids long.

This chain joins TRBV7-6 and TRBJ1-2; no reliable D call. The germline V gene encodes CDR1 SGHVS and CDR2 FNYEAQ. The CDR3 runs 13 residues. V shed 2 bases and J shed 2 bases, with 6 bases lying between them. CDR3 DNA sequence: TGTGCCAGCAGCTTAAACGGGAACTATGGCTACACCTTC. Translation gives CASSLNGNYGYTF. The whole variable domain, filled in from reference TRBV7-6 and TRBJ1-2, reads GAGVSQSPRYKVTKRGQDVALRCDPISGHVSLYWYRQALGQGPEFLTYFNYEAQQDKSGLPNDRFSAERPEGSISTLTIQRTEQRDSAMYRCASSLNGNYGYTFGSGTRLTVV.

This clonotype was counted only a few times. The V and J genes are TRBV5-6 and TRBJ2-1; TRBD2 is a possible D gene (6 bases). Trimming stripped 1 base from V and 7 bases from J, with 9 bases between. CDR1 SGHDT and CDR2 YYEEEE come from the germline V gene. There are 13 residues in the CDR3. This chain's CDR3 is CASSLSGRNEQFF. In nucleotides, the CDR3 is TGTGCCAGCAGCTTGTCAGGGAGGAATGAGCAGTTCTTC.

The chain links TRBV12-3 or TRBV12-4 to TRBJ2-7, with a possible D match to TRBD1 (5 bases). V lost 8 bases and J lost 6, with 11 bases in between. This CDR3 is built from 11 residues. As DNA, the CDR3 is TGTGCCAGCCAAAGGGGCGCCGAGCAGTACTTC. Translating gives CASQRGAEQYF.

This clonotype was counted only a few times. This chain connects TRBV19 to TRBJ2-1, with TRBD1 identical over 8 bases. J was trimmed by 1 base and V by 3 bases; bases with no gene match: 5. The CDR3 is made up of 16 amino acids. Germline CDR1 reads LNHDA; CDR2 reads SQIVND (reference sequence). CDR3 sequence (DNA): TGTGCCAGTAGTATTATCGGGACAGGTTCCTACAATGAGCAGTTCTTC. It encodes CASSIIGTGSYNEQFF.

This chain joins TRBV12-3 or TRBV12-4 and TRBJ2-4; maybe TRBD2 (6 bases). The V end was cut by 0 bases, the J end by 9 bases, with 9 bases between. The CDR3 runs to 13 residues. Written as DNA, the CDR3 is TGTGCCAGCAGTTTAGCGGGAGGAGGCATTCAGTACTTC. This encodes CASSLAGGGIQYF.

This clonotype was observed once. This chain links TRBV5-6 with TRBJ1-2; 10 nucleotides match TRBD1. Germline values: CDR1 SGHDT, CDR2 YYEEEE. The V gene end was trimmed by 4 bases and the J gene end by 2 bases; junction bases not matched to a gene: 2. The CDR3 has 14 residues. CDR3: CASSRGQGNYGYTF. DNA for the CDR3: TGTGCCAGCAGCAGGGGACAGGGGAACTATGGCTACACCTTC.

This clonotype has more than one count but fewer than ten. The CDR3 nucleotides are TGCAGTGCTAGCACACGCGGGAGGGTCGAGACAGATACGCAGTATTTT. This codes for CSASTRGRVETDTQYF. The rearrangement uses TRBV20-1 and TRBJ2-3; 9 bases are a match to TRBD2. The CDR3 extends over 16 amino acids. Germline V gene sequence: CDR1 DFQATT, CDR2 SNEGSKA (reference sequence). The V gene end was trimmed by 3 bases and the J gene end by 3 bases; junction bases not matched to a gene: 10.

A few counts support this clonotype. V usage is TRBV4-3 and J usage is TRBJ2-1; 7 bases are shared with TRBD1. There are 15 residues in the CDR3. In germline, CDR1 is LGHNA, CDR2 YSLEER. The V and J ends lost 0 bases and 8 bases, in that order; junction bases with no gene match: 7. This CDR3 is CASSQDLTGRDEQFF. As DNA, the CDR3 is TGCGCCAGCAGCCAAGACTTGACAGGGCGGGATGAGCAGTTCTTC.

The DNA of the CDR3 is TGTGCCAGCAGCCAAGATACGAATACGCAGTATTTT. It codes for CASSQDTNTQYF. The chain employs TRBV14 and TRBJ2-3; no firm D call. V lost 0 bases and J 7 bases, leaving 5 bases between the germline ends. The germline CDR1 and CDR2 sequences are SGHDN and FVKESK. The CDR3 is 12 amino acids.

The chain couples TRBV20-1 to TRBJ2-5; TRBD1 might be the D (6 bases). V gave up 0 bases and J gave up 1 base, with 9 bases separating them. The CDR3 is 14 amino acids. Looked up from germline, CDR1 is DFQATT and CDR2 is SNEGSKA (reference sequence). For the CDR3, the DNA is TGCAGTGCTAGAGATCCGACAGGCCAAGAGACCCAGTACTTC. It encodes CSARDPTGQETQYF.

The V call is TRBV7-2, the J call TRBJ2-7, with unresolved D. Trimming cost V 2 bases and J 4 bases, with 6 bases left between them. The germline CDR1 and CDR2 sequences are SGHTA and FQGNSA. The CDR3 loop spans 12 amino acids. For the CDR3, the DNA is TGTGCCAGCAGCTTAAACCGGTACGAGCAGTACTTC. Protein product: CASSLNRYEQYF. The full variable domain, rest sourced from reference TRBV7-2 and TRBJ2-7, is GAGVSQSPSNKVTEKGKDVELRCDPISGHTALYWYRQSLGQGLEFLIYFQGNSAPDKSGLPSDRFSAERTGGSVSTLTIQRTQQEDSAVYLCASSLNRYEQYFGPGTRLTVT.